The rows below give T cell receptor beta chains drawn from one sample of a study of regulatory T cells in long-lasting Graves disease. TCRdb fed the multiplex PCR reads into MiXCR, producing one record per CDR3 protein. The repertoire holds about 420,000 distinct CDR3 sequences, less than 25% seen once, with about a quarter in the top ten. This specimen consisted of peripheral blood mononuclear cells (PBMCs), obtained when the disease was refractory, from a patient treated with antithyroid drugs. The receptor source for this set is a female donor with Graves disease. Both conserved end residues are part of each CDR3. The D gene is left open where the match is weak. Size is omitted from some rows. Given values are once, few, many or a class for expanded clones.

J gene	CDR3 length	D gene	V gene	clone size	CDR3 DNA	CDR3 protein
TRBJ1-1	13	.	TRBV29-1	few	TGCAGCGCCGGGGGGAGGACGAACACTGAAGCTTTCTTT	CSAGGRTNTEAFF
TRBJ1-1	14	.	TRBV7-2	few	TGTGCCAGCAGCTTAGGGGTAGGTTTGGCTGAAGCTTTCTTT	CASSLGVGLAEAFF
TRBJ2-7	13	TRBD2	TRBV29-1	few	TGCAGCGTTGGGGCTAGCGGGAGTTACGAGCAGTACTTC	CSVGASGSYEQYF
TRBJ2-7	14	TRBD1	TRBV7-2	many	TGTGCCAGCAGCTTCCGGGACAGGGATGGGGAGCAGTACTTC	CASSFRDRDGEQYF
TRBJ2-2	17	TRBD2	TRBV11-2	few	TGTGCCAGCAGCACCCCGGGGGGAACACCCAGCACCGGGGAGCTGTTTTTT	CASSTPGGTPSTGELFF
TRBJ1-1	15	.	TRBV29-1	.	TGCAGCGTTGAGGGACACTCAAAAAAGAACACTGAAGCTTTCTTT	CSVEGHSKKNTEAFF
TRBJ2-7	13	TRBD2	TRBV30	few	TGTGCCTGGGGACTAGCGGGAGTTTACGAGCAGTACTTC	CAWGLAGVYEQYF
TRBJ2-7	14	.	TRBV12-3/TRBV12-4	many	TGTGCCAGCAGTTTAAGTAGGGCCCGCTTCGAGCAGTACTTC	CASSLSRARFEQYF
TRBJ1-6	14	.	TRBV28	.	TGTGCCAGCAGACCCACAGGGTACTTCTCACCCCTCCACTTT	CASRPTGYFSPLHF
TRBJ2-2	15	TRBD2	TRBV19	once	TGTGCCAGTAGTATTGATAGCGGGAGCCCCGGGGAGCTGTTTTTT	CASSIDSGSPGELFF
TRBJ1-4	13	.	TRBV25-1	.	TGTGCCAGCAGTTCGGTGGGCCCGGCAAAACTGTTTTTT	CASSSVGPAKLFF
TRBJ2-1	14	.	TRBV5-5	.	TGTGCCAGCAGCTGGGTCGTGGCCCACAATGAGCAGTTCTTC	CASSWVVAHNEQFF
TRBJ2-7	15	TRBD1	TRBV6-1	many	TGTGCCAGCAGAACTCGGACAGGGGGCTCCTACGAGCAGTACTTC	CASRTRTGGSYEQYF
TRBJ2-5	15	.	TRBV11-2	few	TGTGCCAGCAGCTTTTTCGCGGGAAAGGGGGAGACCCAGTACTTC	CASSFFAGKGETQYF
TRBJ2-3	17	TRBD2	TRBV9	.	TGTGCCAGCAGCGTAGTCGGGGGGGCAACTAGCACAGATACGCAGTATTTT	CASSVVGGATSTDTQYF
TRBJ1-6	14	.	TRBV3-1	few	TGTGCCAGCAGCCTGGACCACTATAATTCACCCCTCCACTTT	CASSLDHYNSPLHF
TRBJ1-2	10	.	TRBV29-1	many	TGCAGCGTTGGGGGACCTGGCTACACCTTC	CSVGGPGYTF
TRBJ1-1	14	TRBD1	TRBV18	many	TGTGCCAGCTCACCAAGGACAGGGGCCACTGAAGCTTTCTTT	CASSPRTGATEAFF
TRBJ1-1	11	TRBD1	TRBV2	many	TGTGCCAGCAGATTACAGGGGGCGACTTTCTTT	CASRLQGATFF
TRBJ2-7	14	TRBD1	TRBV25-1	.	TGTGCCAGCAGTGATCCCGGGACAGGCTACGAGCAGTACTTC	CASSDPGTGYEQYF
TRBJ2-2	18	.	TRBV20-1	.	TGCAGTGCTAGAGATCCGGGAAGGGACGGGGTGTACACCGGGGAGCTGTTTTTT	CSARDPGRDGVYTGELFF
TRBJ1-6	15	.	TRBV30	many	TGTGCCTGGAGTAGCAATGGCCCCTATAATTCACCCCTCCACTTT	CAWSSNGPYNSPLHF
TRBJ1-2	13	.	TRBV6-9	many	TGTGCCAGCAGTTACCACCGGGACTATGGCTACACCTTC	CASSYHRDYGYTF
TRBJ2-2	14	.	TRBV2	many	TGTGCCAGCAGTGCATATGCGAACACCGGGGAGCTGTTTTTT	CASSAYANTGELFF
TRBJ2-5	18	TRBD1	TRBV10-3	many	TGTGCCATCAGTGACGTAGCTTCGGGACAGGGGTCAAAAGAGACCCAGTACTTC	CAISDVASGQGSKETQYF
TRBJ1-2	14	.	TRBV4-2	few	TGTGCCAGCAGCCAAGATTTGGCTAGCTATGGCTACACCTTC	CASSQDLASYGYTF
TRBJ2-6	19	TRBD1	TRBV13	once	TGTGCCAGCAGCTTAGCACTCGGGACAGGACGATCTGGGGCCAACGTCCTGACTTTC	CASSLALGTGRSGANVLTF
TRBJ1-2	14	TRBD1	TRBV5-1	few	TGCGCCAGCAGCGGCGGACAGGGTGGCTATGGCTACACCTTC	CASSGGQGGYGYTF
TRBJ2-1	14	TRBD1	TRBV29-1	.	TGCAGCGCCAGGCCGGACAGGGGCTACAATGAGCAGTTCTTC	CSARPDRGYNEQFF
TRBJ2-7	11	.	TRBV6-1	many	TGTGCCAGCAGGAACCCCTACGAGCAGTACTTC	CASRNPYEQYF
TRBJ1-1	12	.	TRBV30	few	TGTGCCTGGAGACGGGAGAACACTGAAGCTTTCTTT	CAWRRENTEAFF
TRBJ1-2	15	.	TRBV4-1	.	TGCGCCAGCAGCCAAGAAGCCCTGACGGGCTATGGCTACACCTTC	CASSQEALTGYGYTF
TRBJ2-1	14	.	TRBV20-1	few	TGCAGTGCTAGAGATCGCACAGCTTACAATGAGCAGTTCTTC	CSARDRTAYNEQFF
TRBJ2-7	16	TRBD2	TRBV19	many	TGTGCCAGTAGCCCGGGACTAGCGGGATGGATCTACGAGCAGTACTTC	CASSPGLAGWIYEQYF
TRBJ2-7	16	.	TRBV12-5	.	TGTGCTTGTGTCCCAAGGGGGGGGAGGATTAAATACGAGCAGTACTTC	CACVPRGGRIKYEQYF
TRBJ2-7	16	.	TRBV11-2	.	TGTGCCAGCAGCTTAGATGTCGGGCTTATCACCTACGAGCAGTACTTC	CASSLDVGLITYEQYF
TRBJ1-1	14	.	TRBV20-1	.	TGCAGTGCTGGGATACCAACCGGGACGAGAGAAGCTTTCTTT	CSAGIPTGTREAFF
TRBJ1-1	14	.	TRBV28	few	TGTGCCAGCAGTCTTGTTGGCAAATTCACTGAAGCTTTCTTT	CASSLVGKFTEAFF
TRBJ2-7	14	TRBD2	TRBV20-1	many	TGCAGTGTCACCCAGCGGGACCACTCCTACGAGCAGTACTTC	CSVTQRDHSYEQYF
TRBJ2-2	18	TRBD1	TRBV12-3/TRBV12-4	many	TGTGCCAGCAGTTTAGGAGAGGTCGCGGCAGGGGGCGAAGGGGAGCTGTTTTTT	CASSLGEVAAGGEGELFF
TRBJ2-7	16	TRBD2	TRBV6-2/TRBV6-3	.	TGTGCCAGCAGTTACAATCCTAGCGGGGGCTCTTACGAGCAGTACTTC	CASSYNPSGGSYEQYF
TRBJ2-5	17	TRBD1	TRBV30	.	TGTGCCTGGAGCGGGAACAGGGGGAGAGACAACCGGGAGACCCAGTACTTC	CAWSGNRGRDNRETQYF
TRBJ2-7	14	TRBD2	TRBV11-2	.	TGTGCCAGCAGCTTAGTGGCGGGAGTTTCCGAGCAGTACTTC	CASSLVAGVSEQYF
TRBJ2-5	14	.	TRBV5-4	few	TGTGCCAGCAGCGAAGGGATTTCGGAAGAGACCCAGTACTTC	CASSEGISEETQYF
TRBJ2-7	15	.	TRBV28	few	TGTGCCAGCAGTTTAACGGGGGCTCGGTCCTACGAGCAGTACTTC	CASSLTGARSYEQYF
TRBJ2-7	15	.	TRBV15	many	TGTGCCACCAGCAGAGAGGTAGGGACAACCTACGAGCAGTACTTC	CATSREVGTTYEQYF
TRBJ1-2	16	TRBD1	TRBV28	.	TGTGCCAGCAGTTACAACTTGGGACAGGCAAACTATGGCTACACCTTC	CASSYNLGQANYGYTF
TRBJ1-2	15	.	TRBV7-9	.	TGTGCCAGCAGCTTAGCGGGACATGATAACTATGGCTACACCTTC	CASSLAGHDNYGYTF
TRBJ1-6	15	.	TRBV20-1	.	TGCAGTGCCCAAGGGACACGAGCATATAATTCACCCTTCCACTTT	CSAQGTRAYNSPFHF
TRBJ2-1	16	.	TRBV19	.	TGTGCCAGTAGTATATACGGCGGAAGCTCCTACAATGAGCAGTTCTTC	CASSIYGGSSYNEQFF
TRBJ2-7	14	.	TRBV6-5	few	TGTGCCAGCAGTTACCTTGCGGGCTCCTACGAGCAGTACTTC	CASSYLAGSYEQYF